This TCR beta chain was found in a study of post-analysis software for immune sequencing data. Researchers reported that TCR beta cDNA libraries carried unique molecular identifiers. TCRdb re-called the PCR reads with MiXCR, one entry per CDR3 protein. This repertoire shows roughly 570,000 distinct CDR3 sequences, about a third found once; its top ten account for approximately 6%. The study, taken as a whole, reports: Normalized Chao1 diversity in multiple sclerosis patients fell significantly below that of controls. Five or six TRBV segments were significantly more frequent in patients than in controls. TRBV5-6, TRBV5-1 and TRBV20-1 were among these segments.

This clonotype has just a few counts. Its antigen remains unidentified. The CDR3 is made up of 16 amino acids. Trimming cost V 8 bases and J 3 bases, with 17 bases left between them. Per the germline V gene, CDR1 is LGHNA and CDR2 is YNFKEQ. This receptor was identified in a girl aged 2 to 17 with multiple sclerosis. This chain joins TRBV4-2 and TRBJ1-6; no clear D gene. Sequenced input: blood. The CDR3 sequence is CASLPHPGNYNSPLHF. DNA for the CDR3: TGTGCCAGCCTTCCCCACCCGGGGAACTATAATTCACCCCTCCACTTT.